The 7 T cell receptor beta chains presented below share a single source sample, sequenced in a study of blood T cells in healthy people across ages. Primers used in a second PCR of about 7 to 12 cycles were a sample-barcoded 5' primer and a J-beta primer mix. TCRdb re-derived calls from the 5' RACE reads in MiXCR, one entry per CDR3 protein. The sample has some 700,000 distinct CDR3 sequences; roughly 44% are singletons. Specimen: blood. These receptors were obtained from a woman aged 55-69 years in good health.

This clonotype was picked up many times. The rearrangement links TRBV12-3 or TRBV12-4 to TRBJ2-1; D gene ambiguous. V lost 2 bases and J lost 9, with 2 bases in between. The length of the CDR3 is 10 residues. The CDR3 DNA reads as TGTGCCAGCAGTTTACTTGAGCAGTTCTTC. It is translated as CASSLLEQFF.

For this clonotype: A single base separates this from a much larger clone, so it may be a read error. V usage is TRBV21-1 and J usage is TRBJ2-1. TRBV21-1 is a documented pseudogene. CDR3 length: 10 residues. CDR3 nucleotides: TGTGCCGGGGTCTGCAATGAGCAGTTCTTC. It codes for CAGVCNEQFF.

This chain links TRBV6-1 with TRBJ2-1; possible D gene TRBD1, 6 bases. V was clipped by 8 bases and J by 1 base, with 15 bases between them. From germline, CDR1 is MNHNS and CDR2 SASEGT. The CDR3 length is 15 residues. The CDR3 DNA reads TGTGCCAGCGGCGAACAGGGTAGTTCCTACAATGAGCAGTTCTTC. Translated, it gives CASGEQGSSYNEQFF.

In this sample, this clonotype turned up a few times. This chain uses TRBV19 with TRBJ2-1, with 9 bases fitting TRBD1. Trimming removed 5 bases from V and 2 bases from J; junction bases left unmatched: 4. Germline values: CDR1 LNHDA, CDR2 SQIVND (reference sequence). This CDR3 is built from 15 residues. The CDR3 coding sequence is TGTGCCAGTAGTTCCGGACAGGGGACCTACAATGAGCAGTTCTTC. Amino acid sequence: CASSSGQGTYNEQFF.

This clonotype was observed a few times. The chain uses TRBV7-2 and TRBJ2-7; 13 bases map to TRBD2. The J call is in doubt because the DNA end fits TRBJ2-5 better. CDR1 is SGHTA and CDR2 is FQGNSA in the germline V gene. The CDR3 has 15 amino acids. CDR3 DNA: TGTGCCAGCAGCCCGACTAGCGGGGGGCTGGGGACCCAGTACTTC. Its translation: CASSPTSGGLGTQYF.

This chain connects TRBV15 to TRBJ2-5, with 10 bases fitting TRBD2. With 0 bases clipped from V and 11 bases from J, the junction kept 9 bases outside the gene matches. The CDR3 is 15 residues long. From germline, CDR1 is LNHNV and CDR2 YYDKDF (reference sequence). CDR3 sequence reads: CATSREERGGGEQYF. The CDR3 DNA follows: TGTGCCACCAGCAGAGAAGAGCGGGGGGGCGGTGAGCAGTACTTC.

The chain is built from TRBV7-2 and TRBJ2-5; 10 bases agree with TRBD2. With V trimmed by 3 bases and J by 4 bases, 5 bases remained unmatched. The length of the CDR3 is 15 residues. CDR1 is SGHTA, CDR2 FQGNSA, per germline. The DNA of the CDR3 is TGTGCCAGCAGCTTGAAAGCGGGAGGGTCAGAGACCCAGTACTTC. It translates to CASSLKAGGSETQYF.